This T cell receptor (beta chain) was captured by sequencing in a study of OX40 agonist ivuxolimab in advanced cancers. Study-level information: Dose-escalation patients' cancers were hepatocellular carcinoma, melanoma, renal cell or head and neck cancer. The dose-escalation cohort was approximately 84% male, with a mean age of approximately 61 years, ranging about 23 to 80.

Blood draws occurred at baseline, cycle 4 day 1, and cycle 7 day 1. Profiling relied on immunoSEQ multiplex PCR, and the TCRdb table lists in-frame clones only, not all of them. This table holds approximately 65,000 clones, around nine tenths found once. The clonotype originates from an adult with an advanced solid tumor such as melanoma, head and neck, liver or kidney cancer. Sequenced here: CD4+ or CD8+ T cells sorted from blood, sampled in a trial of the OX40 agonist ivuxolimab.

The CDR3, as DNA: TGTGCCAGCAGCACGACTAGCGGGAGGGCCGGCTACTACAATGAGCAGTTCTTC. Amino acids: CASSTTSGRAGYYNEQFF. The chain recombines TRBV7-9 with TRBJ2-1, with 14 bases aligning to TRBD2. Germline V gives CDR1 SEHNR, CDR2 FQNEAQ (reference sequence). This CDR3 region has 18 residues. V shed 5 bases, J shed 3 bases, and the junction held 9 bases outside the gene matches.